This T cell receptor beta chain was obtained from a study of blood T cells in healthy people across ages. Study results and limitations: Age brought a roughly linear fall in TCR beta diversity measured per million T cells. Changes in expanded clonotypes were possibly confounded, as the CMV status of donors was unknown.

Together with a sample-barcoded 5' primer, a J-beta primer mix was included in a second PCR lasting about 6 to 11 cycles. CDR3-containing paired-end reads numbering at least 3 million came from each sample. TCRdb ran MiXCR on the 5' RACE reads and lists one entry per CDR3 protein. The sample consists of around 990,000 distinct CDR3 sequences, approximately 38% of them appearing once. A word on this clonotype: The antigen remains unidentified.

The sequence came from a man aged 18 to 30 in good health. Sequencing was carried out using blood.

The CDR3 DNA sequence: TGCGCCAGCAGCTTGGGCGGGACGATATACAATGAGCAGTTCTTC. This translates into CASSLGGTIYNEQFF. This chain uses TRBV5-1 with TRBJ2-1; weak D call: TRBD2 (6 bases). Germline CDR1 and CDR2: SGHRS and YFSETQ. There are 15 residues in the CDR3. V lost 0 bases and J 4 bases, leaving 11 bases between the germline ends.